This T cell receptor (beta chain) was identified in a study of spatial heterogeneity in lung cancer. The overall study: The count of detected beta-chain sequences consistently exceeded that of alpha-chain sequences. General study results and limits: The study found that expanded intratumoral alpha and beta TCR counts tracked tumor mutation counts.

The table lists this clonotype with many counts. Its antigen is currently unknown. Stated time point: sample taken at primary tumor resection. Unsorted tumor, nontumor lung tissue or cryopreserved PBMC supplied the whole RNA. MiXCR was run by TCRdb on the 5' RACE reads, yielding one entry per CDR3 protein. In the table there are some 25,000 distinct CDR3 sequences, roughly 7.2% of which are singletons. This CDR3 has 15 amino acids. The ends were cut back, 0 bases at V and 0 bases at J, with 10 bases in the middle. Germline values: CDR1 SGHKS, CDR2 YYEKEE (reference sequence). The sample in question was lung tumor tissue, obtained at surgery. The clonotype was recovered from a male donor with early-stage non-small cell lung cancer. The chain recombines TRBV5-5 with TRBJ2-7; D not certain. CDR3 protein: CASSLVSSVSYEQYF. Written as DNA, the CDR3 is TGTGCCAGCAGCTTGGTCTCGTCGGTCTCCTACGAGCAGTACTTC.